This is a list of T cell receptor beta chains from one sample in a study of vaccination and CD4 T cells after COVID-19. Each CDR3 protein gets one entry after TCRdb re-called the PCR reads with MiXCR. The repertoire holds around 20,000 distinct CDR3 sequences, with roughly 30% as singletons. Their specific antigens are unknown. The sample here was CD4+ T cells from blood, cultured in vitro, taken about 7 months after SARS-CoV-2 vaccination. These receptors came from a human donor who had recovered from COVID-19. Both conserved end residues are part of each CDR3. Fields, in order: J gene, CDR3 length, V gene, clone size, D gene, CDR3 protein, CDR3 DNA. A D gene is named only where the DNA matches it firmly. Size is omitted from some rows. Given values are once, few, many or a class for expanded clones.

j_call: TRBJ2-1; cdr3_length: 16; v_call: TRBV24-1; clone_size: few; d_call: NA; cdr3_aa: CATSDRLYDVGDEQFF; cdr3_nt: TGTGCCACCAGTGACCGGCTCTATGATGTCGGGGATGAGCAGTTCTTC
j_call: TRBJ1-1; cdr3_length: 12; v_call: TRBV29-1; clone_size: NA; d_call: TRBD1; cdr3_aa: CSVGTGYTEAFF; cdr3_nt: TGCAGCGTGGGGACAGGCTACACTGAAGCTTTCTTT
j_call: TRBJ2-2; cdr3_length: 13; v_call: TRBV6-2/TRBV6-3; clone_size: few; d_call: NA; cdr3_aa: CASRLANTGELFF; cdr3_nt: TGTGCCAGCAGACTAGCGAACACCGGGGAGCTGTTTTTT
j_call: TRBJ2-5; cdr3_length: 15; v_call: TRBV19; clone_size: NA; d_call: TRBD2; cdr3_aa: CASSIAWTSWETQYF; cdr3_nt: TGTGCCAGTAGTATAGCCTGGACTAGCTGGGAGACCCAGTACTTC
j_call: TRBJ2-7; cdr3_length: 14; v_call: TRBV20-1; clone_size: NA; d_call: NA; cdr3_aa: CSARDGKDLYEQYF; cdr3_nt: TGCAGTGCTAGAGATGGGAAGGACCTCTACGAGCAGTACTTC
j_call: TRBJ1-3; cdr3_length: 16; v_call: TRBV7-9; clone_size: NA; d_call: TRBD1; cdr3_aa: CASSLAYGTVGNTIYF; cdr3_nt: TGTGCCAGCAGCTTGGCGTATGGGACAGTAGGAAACACCATATATTTT
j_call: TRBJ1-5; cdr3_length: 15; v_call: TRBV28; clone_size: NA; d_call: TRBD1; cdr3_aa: CASSLDRASNQPQHF; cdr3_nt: TGTGCCAGCAGCTTGGACAGGGCCAGCAATCAGCCCCAGCATTTT
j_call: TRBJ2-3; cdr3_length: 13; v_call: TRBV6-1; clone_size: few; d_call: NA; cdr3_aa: CASSEVSTDTQYF; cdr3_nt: TGTGCCAGCAGTGAAGTTAGCACAGATACGCAGTATTTT
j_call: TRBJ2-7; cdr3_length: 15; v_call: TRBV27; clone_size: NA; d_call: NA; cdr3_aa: CASSGLLRMSYEQYF; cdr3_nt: TGTGCCAGCAGCGGCCTACTCAGGATGTCGTACGAGCAGTACTTC
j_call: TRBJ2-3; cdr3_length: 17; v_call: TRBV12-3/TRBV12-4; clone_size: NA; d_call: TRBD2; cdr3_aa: CASSSGLAGGLTDTQYF; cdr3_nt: TGTGCCAGCAGTTCCGGACTAGCGGGAGGCCTCACAGATACGCAGTATTTT
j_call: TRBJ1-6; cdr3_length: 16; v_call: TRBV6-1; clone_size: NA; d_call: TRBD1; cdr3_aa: CASRRDRESYNSPLHF; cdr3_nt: TGTGCCAGCAGACGGGACAGGGAGAGCTATAATTCACCCCTCCACTTT
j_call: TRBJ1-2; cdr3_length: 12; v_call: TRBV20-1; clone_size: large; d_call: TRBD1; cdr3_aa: CSADRQGDGYTF; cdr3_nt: TGCAGTGCTGATAGACAGGGTGATGGCTACACCTTC
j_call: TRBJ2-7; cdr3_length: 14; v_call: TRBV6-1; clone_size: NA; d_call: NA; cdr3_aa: CASSAEQLPTEQYF; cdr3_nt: TGTGCCAGCAGTGCGGAACAACTACCTACGGAGCAGTACTTC
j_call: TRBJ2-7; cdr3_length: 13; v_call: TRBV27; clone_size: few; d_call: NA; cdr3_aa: CASSLAISYEQYF; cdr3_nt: TGTGCCAGCAGTTTAGCAATCTCCTACGAGCAGTACTTC
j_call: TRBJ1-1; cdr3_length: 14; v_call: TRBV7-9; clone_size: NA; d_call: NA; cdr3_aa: CASLPLGSPYEAFF; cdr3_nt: TGTGCCAGCCTCCCTCTCGGGAGCCCCTATGAAGCTTTCTTT
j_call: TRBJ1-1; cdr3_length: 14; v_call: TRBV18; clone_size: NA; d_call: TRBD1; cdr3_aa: CASSGDRVNTEAFF; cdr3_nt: TGTGCCAGCTCAGGGGACAGGGTGAACACTGAAGCTTTCTTT
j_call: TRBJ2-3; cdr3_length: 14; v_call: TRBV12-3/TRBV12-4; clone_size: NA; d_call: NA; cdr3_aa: CASRLSSSTDTQYF; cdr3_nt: TGTGCCAGCAGGCTATCGTCTAGCACAGATACGCAGTATTTT
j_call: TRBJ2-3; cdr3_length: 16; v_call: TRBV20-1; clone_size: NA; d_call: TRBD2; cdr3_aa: CSAGGDSGLSTDTQYF; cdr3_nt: TGCAGTGCGGGAGGAGATAGCGGGCTTAGCACAGATACGCAGTATTTT
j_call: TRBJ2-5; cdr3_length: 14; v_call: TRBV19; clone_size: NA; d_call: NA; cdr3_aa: CASSPGPPPETQYF; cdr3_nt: TGTGCCAGTAGTCCCGGTCCTCCCCCAGAGACCCAGTACTTC
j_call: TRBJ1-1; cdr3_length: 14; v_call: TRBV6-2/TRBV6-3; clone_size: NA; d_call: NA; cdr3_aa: CASSTRAGNTEAFF; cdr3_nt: TGTGCCAGCAGTACCCGAGCCGGTAACACTGAAGCTTTCTTT
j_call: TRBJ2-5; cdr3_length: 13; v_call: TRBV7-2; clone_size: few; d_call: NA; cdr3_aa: CASSSGQKETQYF; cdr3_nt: TGTGCCAGCAGCTCCGGACAAAAAGAGACCCAGTACTTC
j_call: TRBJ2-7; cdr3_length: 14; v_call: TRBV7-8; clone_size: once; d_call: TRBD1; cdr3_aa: CASSFRTGSSEQYF; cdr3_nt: TGTGCCAGCAGCTTCCGGACAGGGTCGTCCGAGCAGTACTTC
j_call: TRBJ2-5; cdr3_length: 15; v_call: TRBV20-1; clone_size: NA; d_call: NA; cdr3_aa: CSARDRLPSIETQYF; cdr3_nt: TGCAGTGCTAGAGACCGACTGCCGAGCATCGAGACCCAGTACTTC
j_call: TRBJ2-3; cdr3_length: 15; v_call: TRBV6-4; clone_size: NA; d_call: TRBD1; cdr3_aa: CASSDSTGGPDTQYF; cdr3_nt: TGTGCCAGCAGTGACTCGACAGGGGGCCCAGATACGCAGTATTTT
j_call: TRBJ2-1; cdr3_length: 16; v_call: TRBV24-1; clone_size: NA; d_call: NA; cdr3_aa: CASSLLSTGINNEQFF; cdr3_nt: TGTGCCAGCAGTTTATTATCAACAGGGATTAACAATGAGCAGTTCTTC
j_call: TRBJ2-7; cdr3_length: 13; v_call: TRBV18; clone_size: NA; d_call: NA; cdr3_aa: CASSPGQGEEQYF; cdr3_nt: TGTGCCAGCTCACCAGGGCAGGGAGAAGAGCAGTACTTC
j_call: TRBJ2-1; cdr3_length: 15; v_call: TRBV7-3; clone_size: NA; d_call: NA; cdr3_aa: CAGSLDGGSYNEQFF; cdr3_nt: TGTGCCGGCAGCTTAGACGGGGGCTCCTACAATGAGCAGTTCTTC
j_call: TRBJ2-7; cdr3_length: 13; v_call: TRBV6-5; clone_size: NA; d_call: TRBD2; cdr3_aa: CASSYERGYEQYF; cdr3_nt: TGTGCCAGCAGTTACGAGCGGGGCTACGAGCAGTACTTC
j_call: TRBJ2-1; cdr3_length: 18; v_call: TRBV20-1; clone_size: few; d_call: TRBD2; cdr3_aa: CSAEGLAGGSYYGNEQFF; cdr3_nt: TGCAGTGCAGAAGGACTAGCGGGAGGTTCCTATTACGGCAATGAGCAGTTCTTC
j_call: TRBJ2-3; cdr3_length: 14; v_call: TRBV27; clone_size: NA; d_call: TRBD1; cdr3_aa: CASSLWLTGGTQYF; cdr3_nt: TGTGCCAGCAGTTTATGGTTGACAGGGGGAACGCAGTATTTT
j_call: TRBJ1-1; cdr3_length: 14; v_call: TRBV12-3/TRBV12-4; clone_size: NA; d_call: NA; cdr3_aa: CASSSLGANTEAFF; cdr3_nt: TGTGCCAGCAGTTCCCTGGGGGCGAACACTGAAGCTTTCTTT
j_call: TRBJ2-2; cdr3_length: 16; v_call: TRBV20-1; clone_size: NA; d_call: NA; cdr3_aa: CSARDLKGLDTGELFF; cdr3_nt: TGCAGTGCTAGAGATCTAAAAGGATTGGACACCGGGGAGCTGTTTTTT
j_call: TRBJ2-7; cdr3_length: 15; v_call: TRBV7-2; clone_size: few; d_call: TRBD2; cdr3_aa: CASSSPGLAGREQYF; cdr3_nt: TGTGCCAGCAGCAGCCCGGGACTAGCGGGTAGAGAGCAGTACTTC
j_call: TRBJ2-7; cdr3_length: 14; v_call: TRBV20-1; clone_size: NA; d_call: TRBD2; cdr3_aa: CSARFSGSTYEQYF; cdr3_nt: TGCAGTGCTAGGTTCAGCGGGAGCACCTACGAGCAGTACTTC
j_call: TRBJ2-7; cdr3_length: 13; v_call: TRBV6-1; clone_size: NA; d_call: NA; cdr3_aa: CASSEEGGYEQYF; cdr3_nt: TGTGCCAGCAGTGAGGAAGGGGGCTACGAGCAGTACTTC
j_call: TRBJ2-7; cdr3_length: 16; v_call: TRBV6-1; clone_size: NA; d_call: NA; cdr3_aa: CATTKTRQWDVYEQYF; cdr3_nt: TGTGCCACAACTAAAACGCGACAGTGGGACGTCTACGAGCAGTACTTC
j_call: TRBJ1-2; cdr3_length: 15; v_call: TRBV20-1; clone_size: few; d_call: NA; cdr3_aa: CSARGGLAGAEGYTF; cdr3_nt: TGCAGTGCTAGAGGGGGCCTTGCAGGGGCGGAGGGCTACACCTTC
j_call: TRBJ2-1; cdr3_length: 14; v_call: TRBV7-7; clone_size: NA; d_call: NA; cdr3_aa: CASSLAAGGGEQFF; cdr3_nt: TGTGCTAGCAGCTTAGCGGCAGGAGGGGGAGAGCAGTTCTTC
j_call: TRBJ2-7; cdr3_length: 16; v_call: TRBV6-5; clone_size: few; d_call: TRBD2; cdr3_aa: CASSSGLAGEGYEQYF; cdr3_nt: TGTGCCAGCAGTTCGGGACTAGCGGGAGAGGGGTACGAGCAGTACTTC
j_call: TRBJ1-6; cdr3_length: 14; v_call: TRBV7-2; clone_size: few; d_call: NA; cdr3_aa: CASSLGIYDSPLHF; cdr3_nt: TGTGCCAGCAGCTTGGGAATTTATGATTCACCCCTCCACTTT
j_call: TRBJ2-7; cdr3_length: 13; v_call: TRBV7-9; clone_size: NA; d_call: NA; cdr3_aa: CASSLSPGFAQYF; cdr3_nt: TGTGCCAGCAGCTTATCTCCAGGGTTTGCGCAGTACTTC
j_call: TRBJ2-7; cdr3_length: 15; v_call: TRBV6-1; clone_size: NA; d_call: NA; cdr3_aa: CASSEGPSPYYEQYF; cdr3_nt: TGTGCCAGCAGTGAAGGACCAAGTCCCTACTACGAGCAGTACTTC
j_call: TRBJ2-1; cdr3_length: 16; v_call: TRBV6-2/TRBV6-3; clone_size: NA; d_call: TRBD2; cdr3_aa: CASSYRLAGGYNEQFF; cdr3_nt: TGTGCCAGCAGTTACCGACTAGCGGGGGGCTACAATGAGCAGTTCTTC
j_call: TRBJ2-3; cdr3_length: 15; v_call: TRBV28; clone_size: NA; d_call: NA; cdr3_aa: CASRLGGRSTDTQYF; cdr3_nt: TGTGCCAGCAGACTCGGGGGAAGGTCCACAGATACGCAGTATTTT
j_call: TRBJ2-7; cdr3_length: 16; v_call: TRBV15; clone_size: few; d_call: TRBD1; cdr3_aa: CATSRGGTGNSREQYF; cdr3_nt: TGTGCCACCAGCAGAGGGGGGACAGGGAATTCGCGGGAGCAGTACTTC
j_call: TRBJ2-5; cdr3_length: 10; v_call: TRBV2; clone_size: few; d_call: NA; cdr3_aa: CASSLETQYF; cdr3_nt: TGTGCCAGCAGCCTCGAGACCCAGTACTTC
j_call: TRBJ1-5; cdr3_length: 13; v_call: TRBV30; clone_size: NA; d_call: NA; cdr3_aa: CAWSVNSNQPQHF; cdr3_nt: TGTGCCTGGAGTGTAAATAGCAATCAGCCCCAGCATTTT